The clone carrying this TCR beta chain was seen at least ten times. The antigen is undetermined. It was genomic DNA that served as the template for profiling TCR beta VDJ and CDR3. TCRdb analysed the reads with MiXCR anew, one entry per CDR3 protein. The top ten hold under 0.95% of the sample, which has 400,000 to 600,000 distinct CDR3 sequences, around 30% seen once. The source of the sample is a study of CD8+CD57+ T cells in acquired aplastic anemia. Study context: When averaged, DNA from sorted CD4+ and CD8+ cells came to 2.5 to 3.5 ug.

Study-wide results and caveats: The number of CD8+ CDR3 sequences shared by patients and controls was twenty-nine. No significant difference in CD8+ Simpson's diversity was found between patients and controls.

All sequencing subjects had displayed CD8+CD57+ cell expansion on flow cytometry. Each patient carried a diagnosis of severe acquired aplastic anemia. Sequencing was done on a sample of sorted CD4+, CD8+, or CD8+CD57+ T cells (not recorded which) from PBMCs. The sequence derives from a human donor with aplastic anemia.

The chain's CDR3 is CATSRDGEGIDTQYF. The CDR3 DNA sequence: TGTGCCACCAGCAGAGACGGGGAAGGTATAGATACGCAGTATTTT. V is TRBV15 and J is TRBJ2-3; perhaps TRBD2 as D (5 bases). In germline, CDR1 is LNHNV, CDR2 YYDKDF (reference sequence). This CDR3 is 15 amino acids long. V lost 0 bases and J 5 bases, leaving 12 bases between the germline ends.